Included here is one T cell receptor (beta chain) sequence, with context. What it recognizes is unknown. Data came from immunoSEQ multiplex PCR; TCRdb stores just in-frame clones and leaves some out. In the table there are roughly 84,000 clones, 81% of which are singletons. The data originate from a study of OX40 agonist ivuxolimab in advanced cancers. The wider study: Patients in the trial were receiving intravenous ivuxolimab every 2 weeks, at doses of 0.01 to 10 mg/kg. Study-wide points: Certain nonresponding patients likewise had low normalized T-cell clonal expansion.

The TCR sequence derives from an adult with an advanced solid tumor such as melanoma, head and neck, liver or kidney cancer. Sequenced here: CD4+ or CD8+ T cells sorted from blood, sampled in a trial of the OX40 agonist ivuxolimab.

The CDR3: CASSQSKKREWGSYNEQFF. In DNA form, the CDR3 reads TGCGCCAGCAGTCAATCGAAAAAGCGGGAGTGGGGGTCCTACAATGAGCAGTTCTTC. The chain combines TRBV23-1 with TRBJ2-1; TRBD2 matches 8 bases. TRBV23-1 is an ORF; its function is uncertain. The CDR3 loop spans 19 amino acids. V shed 0 bases and J 1 base; nucleotides not matched to a gene: 11.